This T cell receptor beta chain stems from a study of shared clonotypes between healthy human individuals. The study, taken as a whole, reports: Naive subsets generally exceeded memory subsets in estimated richness.

TCRdb's table, derived via immunoSEQ multiplex PCR, lists solely in-frame clones and lacks some. Here the sample spans more than 900,000 clones, 75% to 80% being singletons. In regard to this clone: Antigen specificity is unknown.

With 2 bases removed from V and 5 bases from J, the gap between germline ends came to 13 bases. Germline loops: CDR1 SGHNT, CDR2 YYREEE (reference sequence). The CDR3 spans 14 residues. This TCR derives from a man aged 18-30 years in good health. Some clones in this sample may be carry-over from other donors' samples. Sequencing was performed on memory CD4+ T cells from PBMCs. Described subset: CD45RA-negative fraction. J is TRBJ2-5 and V is TRBV5-4; D might be TRBD2 (5 bases). The CDR3 coding sequence is TGTGCCAGCAGCTTAGGACGGGGTAGCGAGACCCAGTACTTC. Translated, it gives CASSLGRGSETQYF.